Following are 18 T cell receptor beta chains from one sample sequenced in a study of CD8 T cells in ankylosing spondylitis. Each CDR3 protein gets one entry after TCRdb re-called the 5' RACE reads with MiXCR. This table has 40,000 or so distinct CDR3 sequences, around 10% appearing once. The sample was blood, either unsorted or a sorted T cell fraction (not recorded which). The receptor set was obtained from a male donor with ankylosing spondylitis or in good health (not recorded which).

This clonotype was detected many times. The rearrangement uses TRBV5-1 and TRBJ1-1; perhaps TRBD1 as D (6 bases). The CDR3 has 18 amino acids. Germline assignment: CDR1 SGHRS and CDR2 YFSETQ. Trimming stripped 4 bases from V and 5 bases from J, with 27 bases between. The CDR3 here is CASSPSRRAGGLITEAFF. The CDR3 bases are TGCGCCAGCAGCCCGAGTAGAAGGGCCGGGGGCCTAATAACTGAAGCTTTCTTT.

This clonotype appeared many times. The genes are TRBV6-2 or TRBV6-3 and TRBJ2-3; D is perhaps TRBD2 (7 bases). Deletions cut 4 bases from V and 4 bases from J, with 12 bases between. This CDR3 comprises 14 residues. Germline V lookup: CDR1 MNHEY, CDR2 SVGEGT. CDR3 DNA sequence: TGTGCCAGCAGTTGGGGGGGGGCCGCAGATACGCAGTATTTT. Its protein product is CASSWGGAADTQYF.

This clonotype was seen ten or more times. CDR3 sequence reads: CASRGKRSTGELFF. The CDR3 DNA is TGTGCCAGCAGAGGAAAAAGGAGCACCGGGGAGCTGTTTTTT. This chain links TRBV12-3 or TRBV12-4 with TRBJ2-2; D ambiguous. V lost 6 bases and J lost 4, with 12 bases in between. CDR3 size: 14 residues.

This clonotype was seen many times. The J gene is TRBJ2-6, the V gene TRBV12-3 or TRBV12-4; D is unresolved. V lost 3 bases and J 0 bases, leaving 9 bases between the germline ends. The CDR3 has 16 residues. CDR3 region: CASSFSSISGANVLTF. For the CDR3, the DNA is TGTGCCAGCAGTTTCTCTTCAATCTCTGGGGCCAACGTCCTGACTTTC.

This clonotype was seen ten or more times. The gene calls are TRBV28 and TRBJ1-2; 10 nucleotides agree with TRBD1. The CDR3 covers 16 residues. V lost 5 bases and J lost 7; bases outside the gene matches: 13. Germline CDR1 reads MDHEN; CDR2 reads SYDVKM. The CDR3 spells CASSNPGTGVVSGYTF. The CDR3 DNA sequence: TGTGCCAGCAGTAACCCCGGGACAGGGGTTGTTTCTGGCTACACCTTC.

The sample holds many counts of this clonotype. This rearrangement joins TRBV12-3 or TRBV12-4 to TRBJ2-1; D gene ambiguous. CDR3 length: 14 amino acids. Trimming pared 2 bases from V and 6 bases from J, leaving 11 bases between. The DNA of the CDR3 is TGTGCCAGCAGTTTACGTAGCCGGAGCAATGAGCAGTTCTTC. Protein product: CASSLRSRSNEQFF.

This clonotype came up a few times. CDR3 in amino acids: CSVDGAYNEQFF. The CDR3 DNA reads as TGCAGCGTTGACGGTGCGTACAATGAGCAGTTCTTC. The chain links TRBV29-1 to TRBJ2-1, with D uncertain. The germline CDR1 and CDR2 sequences are SQVTM and ANQGSEA. Trimming cost V 3 bases and J 4 bases, with 7 bases left between them. CDR3 length: 12 amino acids.

This clonotype has at least ten counts. V usage is TRBV28 and J usage is TRBJ1-4, with D hard to call. The germline V and J ends were trimmed by 3 bases and 0 bases, with 2 bases remaining between them. Germline CDR1 and CDR2: MDHEN and SYDVKM. There are 13 residues in the CDR3. CDR3 sequence reads: CASSFATNEKLFF. The CDR3 DNA is TGTGCCAGCAGTTTTGCAACTAATGAAAAACTGTTTTTT.

This clonotype came up many times. The J gene is TRBJ2-3, the V gene TRBV20-1; D is perhaps TRBD2 (5 bases). Trimming removed 0 bases at V and 8 bases at J, with 15 bases between. The CDR3 consists of 14 residues. Per the germline V gene, CDR1 is DFQATT and CDR2 is SNEGSKA (reference sequence). The CDR3 nucleotides read TGCAGTGCTAGAGACGTAACTAGTGGAGGTACGCAGTATTTT. Residues: CSARDVTSGGTQYF.

This clonotype has at least ten counts. J is TRBJ1-4 and V is TRBV11-2, with D unclear. The germline V and J ends were trimmed by 1 base and 0 bases, with 12 bases remaining between them. The CDR3 runs to 17 residues. Germline V gives CDR1 SGHAT, CDR2 FQNNGV. CDR3 region: CASSLGLGSATNEKLFF. DNA of the CDR3: TGTGCCAGCAGCTTAGGACTGGGGAGTGCAACTAATGAAAAACTGTTTTTT.

This rearrangement joins TRBV14 to TRBJ2-7; D possibly matches TRBD1 or TRBD2 (6 bases each). CDR3 size: 14 residues. V was clipped by 2 bases and J by 4 bases, with 12 bases between them. Germline values: CDR1 SGHDN, CDR2 FVKESK. The CDR3 loop is CASSQSRGRYEQYF. CDR3 DNA sequence: TGTGCCAGCAGCCAATCCCGGGGGCGGTACGAGCAGTACTTC.

This clonotype showed up many times. This rearrangement joins TRBV15 to TRBJ1-6; D is perhaps TRBD1 (5 bases). CDR3 size: 13 residues. Looked up from germline, CDR1 is LNHNV and CDR2 is YYDKDF (reference sequence). The germline V and J ends were trimmed by 2 bases and 10 bases, with 9 bases remaining between them. The CDR3 here is CATSRRRDSPLHF. DNA for the CDR3: TGTGCCACCAGCAGACGCAGGGACTCACCCCTCCACTTT.

The gene calls are TRBV13 and TRBJ1-2, with 9 bases lining up with TRBD1. CDR1 and CDR2 from the germline V gene are PRHDT and FYEKMQ (reference sequence). V trimming: 0 bases; J trimming: 4 bases; junction bases outside the gene matches: 0. The CDR3 contains 14 residues. The CDR3 here is CASSLGTGGYGYTF. Here the CDR3 DNA reads TGTGCCAGCAGCTTAGGGACAGGGGGCTATGGCTACACCTTC.

This clonotype was picked up many times. This chain connects TRBV12-3 or TRBV12-4 to TRBJ2-1, with TRBD2 matching 9 bases. The CDR3 has 15 amino acids. J was trimmed by 8 bases and V by 4 bases; bases with no gene match: 9. The CDR3 DNA sequence: TGTGCCAGCAGTTACCGGGCTAGCGGGGACCATGAGCAGTTCTTC. It translates to CASSYRASGDHEQFF.

The chain uses TRBV7-9 and TRBJ2-7; 8 bases fit TRBD1. V trimming: 6 bases; J trimming: 4 bases; junction bases outside the gene matches: 8. CDR3 size: 14 residues. CDR1 is SEHNR, CDR2 FQNEAQ, per germline (reference sequence). The CDR3 coding sequence is TGTGCCAGCAGACAGGGGGTGTATGATTACGAGCAGTACTTC. Protein product: CASRQGVYDYEQYF.

The sample holds many counts of this clonotype. This chain connects TRBV20-1 to TRBJ1-2; 9 bases are shared with TRBD1. After removal of 0 bases from V and 8 bases from J, the junction contained 10 bases not matched to a gene. The CDR3 extends over 15 amino acids. Germline V gene data show CDR1 as DFQATT and CDR2 as SNEGSKA (reference sequence). CDR3 DNA sequence: TGCAGTGCTAGAGATAGGGACAGGGTATTGAGCGGCTACACCTTC. This translates into CSARDRDRVLSGYTF.

The chain links TRBV7-2 to TRBJ1-2, with a weak D call TRBD1 (5 bases). CDR3 length equals 13 residues. V lost 4 bases to trimming and J lost 5 bases, with 11 bases between them. Germline assignment: CDR1 SGHTA and CDR2 FQGNSA. CDR3 DNA: TGTGCCAGCAGCTCCTGGACAAGTTATGGCTACACCTTC. It codes for CASSSWTSYGYTF.

This clonotype was counted a few times. This chain links TRBV7-2 with TRBJ2-5, with D perhaps TRBD1 or TRBD2 (5 bases each). Germline loops: CDR1 SGHTA, CDR2 FQGNSA. The CDR3 covers 14 residues. The V and J ends lost 3 bases and 1 base respectively, with 9 bases between them. The DNA for the CDR3 is TGTGCCAGCAGCTTTCCGGGACCCCAAGAGACCCAGTACTTC. Translating gives CASSFPGPQETQYF.